This T cell receptor beta chain was sequenced in a study of OX40 agonist ivuxolimab in advanced cancers. The wider study: An agonistic anti-OX40 (CD134) antibody, ivuxolimab, was used to treat the patients. Regarding the study as a whole: Partial responders receiving 0.1-3.0 mg/kg showed among the lowest clonal expansion.

Assay: immunoSEQ multiplex PCR; the TCRdb copy retains only in-frame clones and omits some. The sample lists approximately 40,000 clones; roughly 90% were seen once. Any history of autoimmune disease or systemic immunosuppression disqualified patients. The CDR3 consists of 15 residues. The germline V gene encodes CDR1 SGHVS and CDR2 FQNEAQ. The V segment lost 5 bases and the J segment 3 bases; nucleotides outside the gene matches: 7. Of note for this clone: Its antigen remains unidentified.

The starting material was CD4+ or CD8+ T cells sorted from blood, obtained in a trial of the OX40 agonist ivuxolimab. This TCR came from an adult with an advanced solid tumor such as melanoma, head and neck, liver or kidney cancer. The chain has TRBV7-8 and TRBJ1-2, with 9 bases aligning to TRBD1. This CDR3 reads CASSTWTGADYGYTF. DNA for the CDR3: TGTGCCAGCAGCACCTGGACAGGGGCTGACTATGGCTACACCTTC. Combining the CDR3 with reference TRBV7-8 and TRBJ1-2 gives the whole variable domain GAGVSQSPRYKVAKRGQDVALRCDPISGHVSLFWYQQALGQGPEFLTYFQNEAQLDKSGLPSDRFFAERPEGSVSTLKIQRTQQEDSAVYLCASSTWTGADYGYTFGSGTRLTVV.